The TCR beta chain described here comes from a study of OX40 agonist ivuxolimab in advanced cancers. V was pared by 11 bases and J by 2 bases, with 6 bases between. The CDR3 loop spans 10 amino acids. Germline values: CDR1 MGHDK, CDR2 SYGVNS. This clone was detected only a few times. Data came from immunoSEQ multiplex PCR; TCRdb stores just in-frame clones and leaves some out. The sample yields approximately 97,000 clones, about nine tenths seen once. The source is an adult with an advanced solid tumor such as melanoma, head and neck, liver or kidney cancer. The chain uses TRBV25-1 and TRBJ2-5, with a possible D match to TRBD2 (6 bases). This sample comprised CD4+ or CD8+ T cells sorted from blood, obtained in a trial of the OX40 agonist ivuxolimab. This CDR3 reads CAGGQETQYF. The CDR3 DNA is TGTGCCGGAGGGCAAGAGACCCAGTACTTC.